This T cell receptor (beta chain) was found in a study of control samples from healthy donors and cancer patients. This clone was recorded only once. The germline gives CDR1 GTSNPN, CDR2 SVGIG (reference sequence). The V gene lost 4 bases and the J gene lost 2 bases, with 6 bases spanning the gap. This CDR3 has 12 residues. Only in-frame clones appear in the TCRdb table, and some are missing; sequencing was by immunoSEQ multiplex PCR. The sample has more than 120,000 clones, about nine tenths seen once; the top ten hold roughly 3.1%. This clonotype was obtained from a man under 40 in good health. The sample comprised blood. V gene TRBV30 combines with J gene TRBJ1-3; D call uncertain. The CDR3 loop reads CAWMTTGNTIYF. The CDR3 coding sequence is TGTGCCTGGATGACAACTGGAAACACCATATATTTT.